The rows below give T cell receptor beta chains drawn from one sample of a study of Graves' ophthalmopathy and Graves' hyperthyroidism. A single record per CDR3 protein comes from TCRdb applying MiXCR to the multiplex PCR reads. The sample has 200,000 to 250,000 distinct CDR3 sequences; 25% to 30% are singletons. The sample consisted of peripheral blood. The origin of the receptors is a middle-aged man with Graves' ophthalmopathy. The CDR3 runs from the conserved cysteine through the conserved F or W. The order of the fields is J gene, clone size, D gene, V gene, CDR3 length, CDR3 protein, CDR3 DNA. A D gene is named only where the DNA matches it firmly. Some rows have no size entry. The others give once, few or many, or a class for an expanded clone.

j_call: TRBJ1-2; clone_size: .; d_call: TRBD1; v_call: TRBV7-9; cdr3_length: 13; cdr3_aa: CASSQDRVNGYTF; cdr3_nt: TGTGCCAGCAGCCAGGACAGGGTAAATGGCTACACCTTC
j_call: TRBJ2-5; clone_size: many; d_call: TRBD2; v_call: TRBV19; cdr3_length: 13; cdr3_aa: CASSWGGEETQYF; cdr3_nt: TGTGCCAGTAGCTGGGGGGGGGAAGAGACCCAGTACTTC
j_call: TRBJ2-7; clone_size: few; d_call: TRBD1; v_call: TRBV28; cdr3_length: 11; cdr3_aa: CASSPGTGTEF; cdr3_nt: TGTGCCAGCAGTCCGGGGACAGGGACTGAGTTC
j_call: TRBJ2-7; clone_size: many; d_call: .; v_call: TRBV11-2; cdr3_length: 14; cdr3_aa: CASSFGAVTYEQYF; cdr3_nt: TGTGCCAGCAGCTTTGGAGCGGTTACCTACGAGCAGTACTTC
j_call: TRBJ1-1; clone_size: many; d_call: .; v_call: TRBV10-3; cdr3_length: 14; cdr3_aa: CAISEPTMNTEAFF; cdr3_nt: TGTGCCATCAGTGAGCCCACAATGAACACTGAAGCTTTCTTT
j_call: TRBJ2-2; clone_size: .; d_call: .; v_call: TRBV28; cdr3_length: 15; cdr3_aa: CASSLWAGYTGELFF; cdr3_nt: TGTGCCAGCAGTTTGTGGGCCGGGTACACCGGGGAGCTGTTTTTT
j_call: TRBJ1-2; clone_size: many; d_call: .; v_call: TRBV28; cdr3_length: 15; cdr3_aa: CASSLFQDFNYGYTF; cdr3_nt: TGTGCCAGCAGTTTATTCCAGGACTTCAACTATGGCTACACCTTC
j_call: TRBJ2-7; clone_size: many; d_call: TRBD1; v_call: TRBV6-5; cdr3_length: 13; cdr3_aa: CASSMDRANEQYF; cdr3_nt: TGTGCCAGCAGCATGGACAGGGCCAACGAGCAGTACTTC
j_call: TRBJ2-5; clone_size: many; d_call: .; v_call: TRBV28; cdr3_length: 12; cdr3_aa: CATRGVAETQYF; cdr3_nt: TGTGCCACCAGAGGAGTTGCAGAGACCCAGTACTTC
j_call: TRBJ1-2; clone_size: many; d_call: .; v_call: TRBV5-1; cdr3_length: 15; cdr3_aa: CASSLVPLSNYGYTF; cdr3_nt: TGCGCCAGCAGCTTGGTCCCCTTATCCAACTATGGCTACACCTTC
j_call: TRBJ2-5; clone_size: many; d_call: .; v_call: TRBV19; cdr3_length: 13; cdr3_aa: CASNFPGQETQYF; cdr3_nt: TGTGCCAGTAATTTTCCCGGTCAAGAGACCCAGTACTTC
j_call: TRBJ2-7; clone_size: once; d_call: .; v_call: TRBV6-1; cdr3_length: 13; cdr3_aa: CASRGASVWEQYF; cdr3_nt: TGTGCCAGCAGGGGGGCGTCGGTGTGGGAGCAGTACTTC
j_call: TRBJ1-5; clone_size: many; d_call: .; v_call: TRBV4-1; cdr3_length: 18; cdr3_aa: CASSPPPGLEGYDQPQHF; cdr3_nt: TGCGCCAGCAGCCCCCCACCGGGACTGGAGGGGTATGATCAGCCCCAGCATTTT
j_call: TRBJ1-1; clone_size: many; d_call: .; v_call: TRBV11-1; cdr3_length: 14; cdr3_aa: CASSLAGRNTEAFF; cdr3_nt: TGTGCCAGCAGCTTAGCTGGACGGAACACTGAAGCTTTCTTT
j_call: TRBJ2-5; clone_size: .; d_call: .; v_call: TRBV15; cdr3_length: 10; cdr3_aa: CATSRETQYF; cdr3_nt: TGTGCCACCAGCAGAGAGACCCAGTACTTC
j_call: TRBJ2-7; clone_size: many; d_call: .; v_call: TRBV5-1; cdr3_length: 14; cdr3_aa: CASSLRESINEQYF; cdr3_nt: TGCGCCAGCAGCTTGCGGGAGTCGATCAACGAGCAGTACTTC
j_call: TRBJ1-5; clone_size: .; d_call: .; v_call: TRBV6-1; cdr3_length: 13; cdr3_aa: CASTLWGNQPQHF; cdr3_nt: TGTGCCAGCACCCTCTGGGGCAATCAGCCCCAGCATTTT
j_call: TRBJ1-5; clone_size: .; d_call: TRBD1; v_call: TRBV30; cdr3_length: 16; cdr3_aa: CAWSPYRGRTNQPQHF; cdr3_nt: TGTGCCTGGAGTCCCTACAGGGGAAGGACCAATCAGCCCCAGCATTTT
j_call: TRBJ1-1; clone_size: few; d_call: TRBD1; v_call: TRBV6-1; cdr3_length: 13; cdr3_aa: CASIRQGRSEAFF; cdr3_nt: TGTGCCAGCATCAGACAGGGGAGGTCTGAAGCTTTCTTT
j_call: TRBJ2-5; clone_size: .; d_call: .; v_call: TRBV6-5; cdr3_length: 14; cdr3_aa: CASSYPATKETQYF; cdr3_nt: TGTGCCAGCAGTTACCCCGCAACCAAAGAGACCCAGTACTTC
j_call: TRBJ1-2; clone_size: many; d_call: TRBD1; v_call: TRBV5-1; cdr3_length: 14; cdr3_aa: CASSLGQGDYGYTF; cdr3_nt: TGCGCCAGCAGCTTGGGACAGGGTGACTATGGCTACACCTTC
j_call: TRBJ1-2; clone_size: once; d_call: TRBD1; v_call: TRBV6-5; cdr3_length: 15; cdr3_aa: CASSYYGQGDYGYTF; cdr3_nt: TGTGCCAGCAGTTACTACGGACAGGGGGACTATGGCTACACCTTC
j_call: TRBJ1-5; clone_size: many; d_call: .; v_call: TRBV28; cdr3_length: 13; cdr3_aa: CATSGTTTTPQHF; cdr3_nt: TGTGCCACTTCCGGGACGACCACAACGCCCCAGCATTTT
j_call: TRBJ1-6; clone_size: .; d_call: TRBD1; v_call: TRBV7-2; cdr3_length: 13; cdr3_aa: CASSPYQGVPLHF; cdr3_nt: TGTGCCAGCAGCCCGTACCAGGGGGTCCCCCTCCACTTT
j_call: TRBJ1-1; clone_size: many; d_call: .; v_call: TRBV5-1; cdr3_length: 14; cdr3_aa: CASSSINSNTEAFF; cdr3_nt: TGCGCCAGCAGCTCTATTAACAGTAACACTGAAGCTTTCTTT
j_call: TRBJ1-3; clone_size: many; d_call: TRBD1; v_call: TRBV28; cdr3_length: 15; cdr3_aa: CASSPGQISGNTIYF; cdr3_nt: TGTGCCAGCAGTCCGGGACAGATCTCTGGAAACACCATATATTTT